Each of the 18 T cell receptor beta chains below was sequenced from the same sample in a study of cytomegalovirus exposure and HLA in healthy donors. PCR amplification relied on 60 Vbeta primers (plus 13 Jbeta primers). Profiling relied on immunoSEQ multiplex PCR, and the TCRdb table lists in-frame clones only, not all of them. The sample has around 100,000 clones, around 83% seen once. The sequencing sample was made of PBMCs. Every receptor here comes from a female donor in good health and CMV-seropositive.

This chain uses TRBV9 with TRBJ1-3; the D is unclear. This CDR3 comprises 14 residues. Germline V gives CDR1 SGDLS, CDR2 YYNGEE. The V end was cut by 4 bases, the J end by 3 bases, with 11 bases between. The CDR3 DNA reads TGTGCCAGCAGCTTACTCGAGGTTGGAAACACCATATATTTT. This translates into CASSLLEVGNTIYF.

V is TRBV19 and J is TRBJ2-7, with a tentative D call TRBD1 (6 bases). Germline values: CDR1 LNHDA, CDR2 SQIVND (reference sequence). The V end lost 3 bases, the J end lost 1 base, and 10 bases lay between the germline ends. The CDR3 extends over 14 amino acids. CDR3 loop: CASSIQGPSYEQYF. For the CDR3, the DNA is TGTGCCAGTAGTATCCAGGGGCCGTCCTACGAGCAGTACTTC.

The V call is TRBV19, the J call TRBJ1-6; 7 nucleotides match TRBD1. Trimming at V came to 9 bases and at J to 9 bases, leaving 8 bases not matched to a gene. This CDR3 spans 13 amino acids. The germline V gene encodes CDR1 LNHDA and CDR2 SQIVND (reference sequence). DNA of the CDR3: TGTGCCAGCTGCCAGGGGGGAGGTTCACCCCTCCACTTT. Translated: CASCQGGGSPLHF.

The chain links TRBV27 to TRBJ2-7; 10 positions agree with TRBD1. Unmatched junction bases numbered 2, after V lost 1 base and J lost 5 bases. This CDR3 contains 14 residues. CDR1 is MNHEY, CDR2 SMNVEV, per germline (reference sequence). This chain's CDR3 is CASSLLGTGDEQYF. The CDR3 coding sequence is TGTGCCAGCAGTTTATTAGGGACAGGGGACGAGCAGTACTTC.

This chain connects TRBV13 to TRBJ1-1; tentative D call: TRBD1 (5 bases). The CDR3 runs 13 residues. Per germline, CDR1 PRHDT and CDR2 FYEKMQ (reference sequence). Trimming left V 5 bases short and J 5 bases short, with 12 bases between. The CDR3 DNA reads as TGTGCCAGCAGCACCGGGGCGGGGACTGAAGCTTTCTTT. As protein: CASSTGAGTEAFF.

V and J are TRBV4-2 and TRBJ2-7; the match to TRBD2 covers 7 bases. This CDR3 contains 15 residues. V shed 0 bases, J shed 3 bases, and the junction held 5 bases outside the gene matches. The germline V gene has CDR1 LGHNA and CDR2 YNFKEQ. The CDR3 loop reads CASSQEAGGSYEQYF. The CDR3 DNA reads TGTGCCAGCAGCCAAGAGGCGGGCGGGAGCTACGAGCAGTACTTC.

CDR3 in amino acids: CASSIRGGSGANVLTF. The DNA for the CDR3 is TGTGCCAGTAGTATTCGGGGGGGGTCTGGGGCCAACGTCCTGACTTTC. The rearrangement uses TRBV19 and TRBJ2-6, with 8 bases matching TRBD2. The V segment lost 3 bases and the J segment 1 base; nucleotides outside the gene matches: 2. This CDR3 is built from 16 residues. Germline V lookup: CDR1 LNHDA, CDR2 SQIVND (reference sequence).

This chain links TRBV1 with TRBJ1-6; the D call TRBD1 from the table was never checked on the DNA. TRBV1 is deemed a pseudogene. The CDR3 spans 14 residues. CDR3 residues: CTSSGGQTNSPLHF. CDR3 in DNA: TGCACCAGCAGCGGGGGACAGACTAATTCACCCCTCCACTTT.

The V and J genes are TRBV2 and TRBJ2-6, with D tentatively TRBD1 (5 bases). The CDR3 sequence is 19 residues long. The ends were cut back, 3 bases at V and 4 bases at J, with 22 bases in the middle. Germline CDR1 and CDR2: SNHLY and FYNNEI. This chain's CDR3 is CASSERLQVATRGANVLTF. CDR3 bases: TGTGCCAGCAGTGAGCGATTACAGGTAGCCACGCGCGGGGCCAACGTCCTGACTTTC. The whole variable domain, remainder taken from reference TRBV2 and TRBJ2-6, is EPEVTQTPSHQVTQMGQEVILRCVPISNHLYFYWYRQILGQKVEFLVSFYNNEISEKSEIFDDQFSVERPDGSNFTLKIRSTKLEDSAMYFCASSERLQVATRGANVLTFGAGSRLTVL.

This clone was observed a few times. The chain has TRBV5-1 and TRBJ2-1, with 8 bases fitting TRBD2. Trimming cost V 1 base and J 0 bases; bases outside gene matches: 6. This CDR3 has 17 residues. CDR1 SGHRS and CDR2 YFSETQ come from the germline V gene. As DNA, the CDR3 is TGCGCCAGCAGCTTGCGGGGGGGTATGAGCTCCTACAATGAGCAGTTCTTC. This codes for CASSLRGGMSSYNEQFF.

The CDR3 spells CASSLFRSQPQHF. The CDR3 nucleotides read TGTGCCAGCAGTTTATTTCGCAGTCAGCCCCAGCATTTT. This chain links TRBV27 with TRBJ1-5; D is unresolved. The V gene's germline CDR1 is MNHEY and CDR2 SMNVEV (reference sequence). This CDR3 has 13 amino acids. V was clipped by 1 base and J by 6 bases, with 7 bases between them.

The chain uses TRBV27 and TRBJ1-2, with D unclear. Looked up from germline, CDR1 is MNHEY and CDR2 is SMNVEV (reference sequence). Trimming pared 4 bases from V and 2 bases from J, leaving 8 bases between. The length of the CDR3 is 13 residues. CDR3: CASSSNGNYGYTF. In DNA form, the CDR3 reads TGTGCCAGCAGTTCCAACGGGAACTATGGCTACACCTTC.

The genes are TRBV28 and TRBJ2-5; unclear D gene. This CDR3 contains 14 residues. Germline CDR1 is MDHEN and CDR2 is SYDVKM. The V end was cut by 3 bases, the J end by 5 bases, with 13 bases between. The CDR3 is CASSFGSPTETQYF. As DNA, the CDR3 is TGTGCCAGCAGTTTCGGTTCACCCACGGAGACCCAGTACTTC.

This clone was seen more than once but under ten times. The V gene is TRBV20-1, the J gene TRBJ2-3, with D possibly being TRBD2 (5 bases). The V and J ends lost 6 bases and 8 bases respectively, with 9 bases between them. The CDR3 totals 10 residues. The germline V gene encodes CDR1 DFQATT and CDR2 SNEGSKA (reference sequence). CDR3 nucleotides: TGCAGTGCCTGGGCGGGTACGCAGTATTTT. Translating gives CSAWAGTQYF.

The rearrangement uses TRBV7-6 and TRBJ2-7; 10 bases line up with TRBD1. The germline gives CDR1 SGHVS, CDR2 FNYEAQ. This CDR3 spans 15 amino acids. J lost 0 bases, V lost 3 bases, and 2 bases had no gene match. The CDR3 nucleotides are TGTGCCAGCAGCTTGGGACAGGGGAACTCCTACGAGCAGTACTTC. Protein product: CASSLGQGNSYEQYF.

The chain links TRBV10-2 to TRBJ2-5; 8 nucleotides align to TRBD2. Judging by the DNA end, TRBJ2-7 fits better; the J call may be wrong. Per the germline V gene, CDR1 is WSHSY and CDR2 is SAAADI. This CDR3 has 13 amino acids. As DNA, the CDR3 is TGCGCCAGCTTACTTGGACTAGCTGGCGAGCAGTACTTC. Amino acid sequence: CASLLGLAGEQYF.

The genes are TRBV2 and TRBJ1-2; perhaps TRBD1 as D (5 bases). The CDR3 covers 13 residues. Germline CDR1 and CDR2: SNHLY and FYNNEI. V was shortened by 6 bases and J by 6 bases, with 14 bases between the two germline ends. The CDR3 coding sequence is TGTGCCAGCAGCATGACAGTCGGCAATGGCTACACCTTC. This encodes CASSMTVGNGYTF.

This sequence joins TRBV25-1 and TRBJ1-4; 8 bases line up with TRBD1. From germline, CDR1 is MGHDK and CDR2 SYGVNS. V was clipped by 3 bases and J by 3 bases; unmatched bases: 6. CDR3 length: 16 amino acids. The CDR3 sequence: CASSDFMTGANEKLFF. For the CDR3, the DNA is TGTGCCAGCAGTGATTTCATGACAGGGGCTAATGAAAAACTGTTTTTT.